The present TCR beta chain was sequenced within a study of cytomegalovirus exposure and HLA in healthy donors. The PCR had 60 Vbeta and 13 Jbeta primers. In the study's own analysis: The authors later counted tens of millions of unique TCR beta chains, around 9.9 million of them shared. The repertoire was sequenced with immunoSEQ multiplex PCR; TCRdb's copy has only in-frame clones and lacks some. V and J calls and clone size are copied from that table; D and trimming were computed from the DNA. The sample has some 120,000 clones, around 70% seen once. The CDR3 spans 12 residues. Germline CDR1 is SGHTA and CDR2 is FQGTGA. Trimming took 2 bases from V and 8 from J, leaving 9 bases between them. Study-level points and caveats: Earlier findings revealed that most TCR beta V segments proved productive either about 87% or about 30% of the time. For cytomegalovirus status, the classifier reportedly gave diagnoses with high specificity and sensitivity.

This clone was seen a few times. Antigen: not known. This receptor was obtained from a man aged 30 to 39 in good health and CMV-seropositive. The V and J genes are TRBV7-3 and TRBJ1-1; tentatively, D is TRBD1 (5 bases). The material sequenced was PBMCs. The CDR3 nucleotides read TGTGCCAGCAGCTTAGGGCAGGGCGAAGCTTTCTTT. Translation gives CASSLGQGEAFF.